The entry below gives a single T cell receptor (beta chain) sequence along with its context. The antigen is unknown. Both subsets, CD45RA+ naive and CD45RA-negative memory, were split from the CD4+ cells. The sample is drawn from a study of shared clonotypes between healthy human individuals. The repertoire was sequenced with immunoSEQ multiplex PCR; TCRdb's copy has only in-frame clones and lacks some. The sample comprises about 1.1 million clones, approximately 75% of which are singletons, and more than 0.85% rests with the top ten. CDR3 length equals 13 residues. CDR1 is SGHNT, CDR2 YYREEE, per germline (reference sequence). The germline V and J ends were trimmed by 4 bases and 5 bases, with 13 bases remaining between them. Study-level points and caveats: Though the depth was large, rarefaction showed that sorted-subset sequencing was incomplete. Naive subsets generally exceeded memory subsets in estimated richness.

The receptor comes from a man aged 18 to 29 in good health. Some clones in this sample may be carry-over from other donors' samples. Input material: memory CD4+ T cells from PBMCs. The subset is: CD45RA-negative fraction. This sequence joins TRBV5-4 and TRBJ2-7, with D possibly matching TRBD1 (6 bases). In nucleotides, the CDR3 is TGTGCCAGCAGCCCCCAGGGGTTCGACGAGCAGTACTTC. Translation: CASSPQGFDEQYF.